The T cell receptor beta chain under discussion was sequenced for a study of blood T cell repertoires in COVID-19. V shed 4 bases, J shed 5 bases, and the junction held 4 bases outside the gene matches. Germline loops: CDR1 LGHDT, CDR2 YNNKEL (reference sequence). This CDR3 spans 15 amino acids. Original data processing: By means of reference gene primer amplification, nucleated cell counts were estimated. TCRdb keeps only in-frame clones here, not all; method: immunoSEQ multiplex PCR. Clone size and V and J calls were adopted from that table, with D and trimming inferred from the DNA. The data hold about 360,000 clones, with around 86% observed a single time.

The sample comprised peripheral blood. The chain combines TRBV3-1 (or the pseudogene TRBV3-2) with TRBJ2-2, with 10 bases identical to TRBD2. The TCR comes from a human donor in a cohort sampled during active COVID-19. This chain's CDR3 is CASSPGTSETGELFF. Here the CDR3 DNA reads TGTGCCAGCAGCCCCGGGACTAGCGAGACCGGGGAGCTGTTTTTT.